The clone carrying this T cell receptor beta chain has only a few counts. Its target is unknown. The same CDR3 also results from other DNA sequences found in this sample. The data derive from a study of metastatic and nonmetastatic thyroid tumors. The wider study: Patients with malignant and benign thyroid disease provided blood and tumor or nodule tissue, whose repertoires were compared. Study results and caveats: Benign nodules were reported to have significantly lower TCR beta diversity than malignant thyroid tumors, in blood and tumor.

In the source study's methods: A papillary thyroid cancer distant-metastasis classifier was built from CDR3 differences across clinicopathological groups. TCRdb re-called clones via MiXCR from the PCR reads. Here the V and J calls rest on TCRdb's processing, not on the authors' analysis. The sample comprises 7,300 or so clones, 27% of which are singletons, and under 20% rests with the top ten. Thyroid surgery was preceded by no treatment in any patient. Germline V CDR1 and CDR2: MNHNS, SASEGT. V was cut by 4 bases and J by 0 bases, with 7 bases left in between. This CDR3 has 13 amino acids. The sequenced sample consisted of adjacent normal tissue. The receptor comes from a female donor with papillary thyroid cancer or a benign thyroid nodule (not recorded which). Some clones in this sample may be carry-over from other donors' samples. This chain links TRBV6-1 with TRBJ2-7; D is unresolved. CDR3 region: CASSGKGSYEQYF. The CDR3 region has the DNA TGTGCCAGCAGTGGGAAGGGCTCCTACGAGCAGTACTTC.